The clone carrying this T cell receptor beta chain was seen only a few times. The germline V gene encodes CDR1 SGHRS and CDR2 YFSETQ. Germline trimming cut 1 base from V and 4 bases from J; bases unmatched to any gene: 6. The CDR3 covers 16 residues. These data belong to a study of blood T cell repertoires in COVID-19. Authors' data handling: Estimation of nucleated cell counts relied on the amplification of reference gene primers. Profiled with immunoSEQ multiplex PCR; TCRdb holds only in-frame clones, not every one. V and J calls and clone size come straight from that table; D and trimming were deduced from the DNA. The sample gives some 180,000 clones, more than 70% of which show up once; approximately 3% is in the top ten.

The receptor was derived from a woman older than 75 with active or convalescent COVID-19. Input material: peripheral blood. This sequence joins TRBV5-1 and TRBJ1-2; 11 bases agree with TRBD1. CDR3 in amino acids: CASSLNAGTGGYGYTF. In nucleotides, the CDR3 is TGCGCCAGCAGCTTGAACGCCGGGACAGGGGGCTATGGCTACACCTTC.